The clone carrying this T cell receptor beta chain was counted a few times. The sample comes from a study of T cells in Graves' hyperthyroidism and ophthalmopathy. The CDR3 is 14 amino acids. The germline gives CDR1 MNHNS, CDR2 SASEGT. Trimming cost V 3 bases and J 2 bases, with 7 bases left between them. RNA transcripts provided the source from which TCR beta CDR3 regions were amplified. The HTBI primer set drove a first-round RT-PCR of the TCR CDR3. Using its own MiXCR run on the multiplex PCR reads, TCRdb lists one record per CDR3 protein. The sample lists about 500,000 distinct CDR3 sequences, about 16% occurring once.

V usage is TRBV6-1 and J usage is TRBJ1-4, with D tentatively TRBD1 (6 bases). The source material was blood. The TCR originated in a woman aged 25 to 39 with Graves' ophthalmopathy. CDR3 nucleotides: TGTGCCAGCAGTGAGGGGGCGACTAATGAAAAACTGTTTTTT. It is translated as CASSEGATNEKLFF.